These T cell receptor beta chains were read from a single sample in a study of cytomegalovirus exposure and HLA in healthy donors. Profiled with immunoSEQ multiplex PCR; TCRdb holds only in-frame clones, not every one. This table has 100,000 to 150,000 clones, around 70% appearing once. Sequencing input: PBMCs. The receptors were gathered from a woman in her forties or fifties in good health and CMV-seropositive. Both conserved end residues are part of each CDR3. A D gene is named only where the DNA matches it firmly. Only some rows state a clone size, as once, few, many or a class for expanded clones.

J gene,V gene,D gene,clone size,CDR3 protein,CDR3 DNA
TRBJ2-7,TRBV18,.,.,CASSPGAQYSYEQYF,TGTGCCAGCTCACCAGGGGCCCAGTATTCCTACGAGCAGTACTTC
TRBJ2-5,TRBV28,.,few,CASSLLGRAQDETQYF,TGTGCCAGCAGTTTATTGGGCAGGGCTCAGGACGAGACCCAGTACTTC
TRBJ1-3,TRBV7-6,.,.,CASSLSGAGNTIYF,TGTGCCAGCAGCTTATCAGGGGCTGGAAACACCATATATTTT
TRBJ2-2,TRBV7-2,.,.,CASSTYSGELFF,TGTGCCAGCAGCACCTACTCCGGGGAGCTGTTTTTT
TRBJ1-1,TRBV2,.,.,CASRTTLDTEAFF,TGTGCCAGCAGGACTACGCTAGACACTGAAGCTTTCTTT
TRBJ2-1,TRBV6-1,TRBD1,.,CASNEDRVPYNEQFF,TGTGCCAGCAACGAGGACAGGGTACCTTACAATGAGCAGTTCTTC
TRBJ2-7,TRBV11-2,.,.,CASSFRLQGKLDEQYF,TGTGCCAGCAGCTTTAGGCTTCAGGGTAAACTCGACGAGCAGTACTTC
TRBJ2-7,TRBV5-4,.,.,CASSPRDTGAYEQYF,TGTGCCAGCAGCCCCCGGGACACGGGCGCCTACGAGCAGTACTTC
TRBJ1-1,TRBV19,TRBD1,.,CASTEDRGQKFRKAFF,TGTGCCAGTACAGAGGACAGGGGCCAGAAATTCAGAAAAGCTTTCTTT
TRBJ1-2,TRBV6-5,.,.,CASSSGTRGGYTF,TGTGCCAGCAGTTCCGGGACACGGGGTGGCTACACCTTC
TRBJ2-1,TRBV28,.,.,CASSVGLHSYNEQFF,TGTGCCAGCAGTGTCGGACTTCACTCCTACAATGAGCAGTTCTTC
TRBJ2-1,TRBV7-2,TRBD1,once,CASTGQGRINEQFF,TGTGCCAGCACCGGACAGGGGAGGATCAATGAGCAGTTCTTC
TRBJ2-1,TRBV7-9,TRBD2,.,CASSSGTSHNEQFF,TGTGCCAGCAGCTCTGGGACTAGTCACAATGAGCAGTTCTTC
TRBJ2-1,TRBV2,.,.,CASSDLAGILNEQFF,TGTGCCAGCAGTGATTTGGCGGGAATCCTAAATGAGCAGTTCTTC
TRBJ2-1,TRBV7-9,.,few,CASSPSDEQFF,TGTGCCAGCAGCCCGTCCGATGAGCAGTTCTTC